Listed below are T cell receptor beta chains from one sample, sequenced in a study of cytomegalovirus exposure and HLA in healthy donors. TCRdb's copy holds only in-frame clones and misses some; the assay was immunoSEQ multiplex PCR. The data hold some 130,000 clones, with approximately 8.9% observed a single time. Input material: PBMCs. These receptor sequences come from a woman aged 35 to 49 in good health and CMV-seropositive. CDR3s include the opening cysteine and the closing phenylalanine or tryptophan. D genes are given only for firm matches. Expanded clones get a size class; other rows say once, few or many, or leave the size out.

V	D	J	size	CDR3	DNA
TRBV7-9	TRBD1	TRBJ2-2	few	CASSPGQGAGELFF	TGTGCCAGCAGCCCGGGACAGGGGGCCGGGGAGCTGTTTTTT
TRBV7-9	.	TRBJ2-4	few	CASSLAEGITKNIQYF	TGTGCCAGCAGCTTAGCGGAGGGGATCACCAAAAACATTCAGTACTTC
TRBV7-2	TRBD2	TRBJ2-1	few	CASSLASGGIDEQFF	TGTGCCAGCAGCTTGGCTAGCGGGGGAATCGATGAGCAGTTCTTC
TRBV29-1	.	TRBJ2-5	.	CSVLGGETQYF	TGCAGCGTCCTCGGCGGGGAGACCCAGTACTTC
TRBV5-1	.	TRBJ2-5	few	CASSPERNQETQYF	TGCGCCAGCAGCCCCGAGCGGAATCAAGAGACCCAGTACTTC
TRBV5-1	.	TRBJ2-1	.	CASSLDTGVASYNEQFF	TGCGCCAGCAGCTTGGACACGGGGGTTGCCTCCTACAATGAGCAGTTCTTC
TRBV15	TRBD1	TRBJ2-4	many	CATSRDQGQVMLTKNIQYF	TGTGCCACCAGCAGAGATCAGGGACAGGTTATGCTGACCAAAAACATTCAGTACTTC
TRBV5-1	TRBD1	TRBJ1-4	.	CASSLVGTGNEKLFF	TGCGCCAGCAGCTTGGTAGGGACAGGGAATGAAAAACTGTTTTTT
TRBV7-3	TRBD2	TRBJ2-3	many	CASSLRGGTDTQYF	TGTGCCAGCAGCCTTCGGGGGGGCACAGATACGCAGTATTTT
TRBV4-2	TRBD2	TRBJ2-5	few	CASSQEGLAGIQETQYF	TGTGCCAGCAGCCAAGAAGGACTAGCGGGGATCCAAGAGACCCAGTACTTC
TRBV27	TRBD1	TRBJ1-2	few	CASSPWAAQGAGGYTF	TGTGCCAGCTCCCCATGGGCGGCACAGGGGGCAGGTGGCTACACCTTC
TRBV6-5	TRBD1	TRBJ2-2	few	CASSYSYRGSTGELFF	TGTGCCAGCAGTTACTCCTACAGGGGGAGCACCGGGGAGCTGTTTTTT
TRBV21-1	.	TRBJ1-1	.	CASSKKTGTDLEAFF	TGTGCCAGCAGCAAGAAGACAGGGACCGACCTTGAAGCTTTCTTT
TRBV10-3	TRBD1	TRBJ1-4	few	CAISDPGQGNEKLFF	TGTGCCATCAGCGATCCGGGACAGGGCAATGAAAAACTGTTTTTT
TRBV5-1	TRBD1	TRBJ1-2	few	CASSTLGDRDGGYTF	TGCGCCAGCAGCACGCTGGGGGACAGGGACGGTGGCTACACCTTC
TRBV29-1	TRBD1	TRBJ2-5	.	CSVGQGAGETQYF	TGCAGCGTTGGGCAGGGGGCTGGGGAGACCCAGTACTTC
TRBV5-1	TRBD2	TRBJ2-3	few	CASSFGGLAGGRSDTQYF	TGCGCCAGCAGCTTCGGGGGACTAGCGGGGGGGCGTTCAGATACGCAGTATTTT
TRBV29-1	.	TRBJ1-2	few	CSVEDRGYGYTF	TGCAGCGTTGAAGATCGGGGCTATGGCTACACCTTC
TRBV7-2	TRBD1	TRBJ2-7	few	CASSTGTGGYEQYF	TGTGCCAGCAGCACCGGGACAGGGGGTTACGAGCAGTACTTC
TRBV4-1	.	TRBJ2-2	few	CASSPRGTGELFF	TGCGCCAGCAGCCCCCGGGGCACCGGGGAGCTGTTTTTT
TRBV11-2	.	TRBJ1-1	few	CASSLTGNTEAFF	TGTGCCAGCAGCTTAACAGGGAACACTGAAGCTTTCTTT
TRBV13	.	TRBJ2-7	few	CASSLVREQYF	TGTGCCAGCAGCTTAGTTCGCGAGCAGTACTTC
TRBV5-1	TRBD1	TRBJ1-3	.	CASSVGTGLGNTIYF	TGCGCCAGCAGCGTCGGGACAGGCTTAGGAAACACCATATATTTT
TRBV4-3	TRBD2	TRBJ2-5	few	CASSQDLRLAQETQYF	TGCGCCAGCAGCCAAGATCTCAGACTAGCACAAGAGACCCAGTACTTC
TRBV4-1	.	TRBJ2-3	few	CASSQGSPTDTQYF	TGCGCCAGCAGCCAGGGTAGCCCAACAGATACGCAGTATTTT
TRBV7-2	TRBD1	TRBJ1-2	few	CASSLVGTGGRYTF	TGTGCCAGCAGCTTAGTCGGGACAGGGGGCCGCTACACCTTC
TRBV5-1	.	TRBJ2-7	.	CASSRGSNEQYF	TGCGCCAGCTCTCGAGGGAGCAACGAGCAGTACTTC
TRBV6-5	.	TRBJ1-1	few	CASSRGTELGTEAFF	TGTGCCAGCAGCCGCGGGACGGAGCTGGGCACTGAAGCTTTCTTT
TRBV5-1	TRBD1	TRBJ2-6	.	CASSLRDDRGSGANVLTF	TGCGCCAGCAGCTTGAGAGACGACAGGGGATCTGGGGCCAACGTCCTGACTTTC
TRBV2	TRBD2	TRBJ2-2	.	CASLSGGNTGELFF	TGTGCCAGCCTTAGCGGGGGGAACACCGGGGAGCTGTTTTTT
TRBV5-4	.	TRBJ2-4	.	CALGRGGVAKNIQYF	TGTGCCCTAGGGCGCGGAGGCGTAGCCAAAAACATTCAGTACTTC
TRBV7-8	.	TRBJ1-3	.	CASSALAVAGTSGNTIYF	TGTGCCAGCAGCGCACTAGCAGTGGCGGGGACCTCTGGAAACACCATATATTTT
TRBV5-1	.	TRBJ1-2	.	CASSKSEIDYGYTF	TGCGCCAGCAGCAAATCAGAAATCGACTATGGCTACACCTTC
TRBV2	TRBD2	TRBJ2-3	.	CASSGASGGALDTQYF	TGTGCCAGCAGTGGGGCTAGCGGGGGGGCCCTAGATACGCAGTATTTT
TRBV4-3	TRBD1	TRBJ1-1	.	CASSPSDRGSTEAFF	TGCGCCAGCAGCCCATCCGACAGGGGTAGCACTGAAGCTTTCTTT
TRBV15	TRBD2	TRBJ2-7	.	CATSRDGSGGSYEQYF	TGTGCCACCAGCAGAGATGGCAGCGGGGGCTCCTACGAGCAGTACTTC
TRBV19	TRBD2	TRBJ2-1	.	CASTDRRGAENEQFF	TGTGCCAGTACCGATAGGCGGGGGGCGGAGAATGAGCAGTTCTTC
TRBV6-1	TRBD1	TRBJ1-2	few	CASSERTGDGYTF	TGTGCCAGCAGTGAAAGGACAGGGGATGGCTACACCTTC
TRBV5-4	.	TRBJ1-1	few	CASSFTRGTEAFF	TGTGCCAGCAGTTTTACCCGGGGGACTGAAGCTTTCTTT
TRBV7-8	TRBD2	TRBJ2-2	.	CASSLVGSGGASTGELFF	TGTGCCAGCAGCTTAGTGGGTAGCGGGGGGGCAAGCACCGGGGAGCTGTTTTTT
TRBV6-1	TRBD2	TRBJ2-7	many	CASTREGGSSYEQYF	TGTGCCAGCACCCGGGAGGGCGGTAGCTCCTACGAGCAGTACTTC